Described below is a single T cell receptor beta chain sequence and its context. What it recognizes is unknown. Combining a sample-barcoded 5' primer with a J-beta primer mix, a second PCR ran for roughly 7 to 11 cycles. One entry per CDR3 protein results from TCRdb running MiXCR on the 5' RACE reads. The data hold hundreds of thousands of distinct CDR3 sequences, with approximately 49% observed a single time. The data are from a study of blood T cells in healthy people across ages. Findings and caveats of the study: Among long-lived donors, naive CD4+ cells were more numerous and diversity higher than in aged donors.

Sequencing was carried out using blood. The sequence derives from a woman aged 60-70 years in good health.

The DNA of the CDR3 is TGTGCCAGCAGTCTCCCGGACAGGGGGGGCGAGCAGTACTTC. It specifies CASSLPDRGGEQYF. The chain recombines TRBV28 with TRBJ2-5; 10 bases map to TRBD1. Matching the DNA end better, TRBJ2-7 makes the J call doubtful. Germline V gene sequence: CDR1 MDHEN, CDR2 SYDVKM. The CDR3 is made up of 14 amino acids.